Included here is one T cell receptor (beta chain) sequence, with context. This specimen comes from a study of blood T cell repertoires in COVID-19. About the study: Spain, Italy and the United States supplied samples that represented acute and convalescent COVID-19. Sources were T cells, B-cell-depleted T cells, or PBMCs; the material itself was cDNA or gDNA.

TCRdb keeps only in-frame clones here, not all; method: immunoSEQ multiplex PCR. Here the sample spans 70,000 to 85,000 clones, 82% being singletons. Sequencing input: peripheral blood. This sequence was found in a human donor in a cohort sampled during active COVID-19.

In nucleotides, the CDR3 is TGCAGCGTTGACCGCGGGGGGCCCGATGAGCAGTTCTTC. It codes for CSVDRGGPDEQFF. The gene calls are TRBV29-1 and TRBJ2-1; TRBD2 agrees at 8 bases. J gave up 8 bases and V 3 bases, and 6 bases lay outside the gene matches. The CDR3 runs to 13 residues. Germline assignment: CDR1 SQVTM and CDR2 ANQGSEA.